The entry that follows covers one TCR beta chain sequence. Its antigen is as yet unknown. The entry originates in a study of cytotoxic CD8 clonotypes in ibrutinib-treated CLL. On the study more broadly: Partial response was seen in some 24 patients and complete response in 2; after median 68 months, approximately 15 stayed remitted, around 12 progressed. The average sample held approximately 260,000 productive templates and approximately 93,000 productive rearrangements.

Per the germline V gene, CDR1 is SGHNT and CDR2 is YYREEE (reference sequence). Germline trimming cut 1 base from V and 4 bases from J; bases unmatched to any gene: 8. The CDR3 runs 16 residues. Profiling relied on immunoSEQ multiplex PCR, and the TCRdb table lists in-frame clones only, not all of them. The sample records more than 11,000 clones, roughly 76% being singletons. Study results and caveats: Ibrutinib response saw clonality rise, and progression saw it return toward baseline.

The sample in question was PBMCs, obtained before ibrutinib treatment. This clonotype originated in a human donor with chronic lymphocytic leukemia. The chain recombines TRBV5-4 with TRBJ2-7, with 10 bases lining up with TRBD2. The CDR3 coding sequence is TGTGCCAGCAGCTTGCCGCTAGCGGGAGATAAGTACGAGCAGTACTTC. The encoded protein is CASSLPLAGDKYEQYF.